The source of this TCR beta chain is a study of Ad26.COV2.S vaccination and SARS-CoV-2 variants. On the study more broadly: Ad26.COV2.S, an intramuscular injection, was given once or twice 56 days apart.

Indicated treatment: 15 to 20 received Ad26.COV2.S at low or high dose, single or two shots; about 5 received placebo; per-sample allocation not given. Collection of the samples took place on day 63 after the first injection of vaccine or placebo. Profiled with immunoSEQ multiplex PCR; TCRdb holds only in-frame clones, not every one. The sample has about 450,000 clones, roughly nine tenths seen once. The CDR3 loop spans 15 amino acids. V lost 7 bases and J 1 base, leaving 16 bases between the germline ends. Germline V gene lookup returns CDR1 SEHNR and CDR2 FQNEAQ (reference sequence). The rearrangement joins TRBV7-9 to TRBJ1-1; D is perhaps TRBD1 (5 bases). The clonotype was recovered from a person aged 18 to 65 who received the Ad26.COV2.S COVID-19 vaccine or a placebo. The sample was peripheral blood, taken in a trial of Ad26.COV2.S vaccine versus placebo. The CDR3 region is CASTAGGTANTEAFF. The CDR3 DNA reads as TGTGCCAGCACCGCTGGAGGGACGGCGAACACTGAAGCTTTCTTT.